This TCR beta chain was obtained from a study of blood T cells in healthy people across ages. CDR1 LGHNA and CDR2 YSLEER come from the germline V gene. Trimming took 4 bases from V and 4 from J; bases not matched to a gene: 8. This CDR3 contains 15 residues. Primed by a sample-barcoded 5' primer and a J-beta primer mix, a second PCR proceeded for about 6 to 11 cycles. Via MiXCR, TCRdb re-called the 5' RACE reads, giving one row per CDR3 protein. The sample records nearly 800,000 distinct CDR3 sequences, roughly 56% being singletons. The source material was blood. The chain couples TRBV4-3 to TRBJ1-1; 8 nucleotides align to TRBD1. The TCR comes from a man aged 35 to 55 in good health. CDR3 bases: TGCGCCAGCAGCCGCGGACAGGGTCGGGGCACTGAAGCTTTCTTT. Its translation: CASSRGQGRGTEAFF.